This TCR beta chain came from a study of blood T cell repertoires in COVID-19. Study context: The United States, Italy and Spain were the sources of the acute and convalescent COVID-19 samples. Sources were T cells, B-cell-depleted T cells, or PBMCs; the material itself was cDNA or gDNA.

Original methodology: Reference gene primer amplification gave nucleated cell count estimates. Method: immunoSEQ multiplex PCR; TCRdb's copy keeps in-frame clones and lacks some. That table supplies the V and J calls and clone size; D and trimming were determined from the DNA. Among more than 100,000 clones listed, 79% were seen once. CDR3 length: 12 amino acids. Germline-derived CDR1 and CDR2 are GTSNPN and SVGIG (reference sequence). V lost 3 bases and J 7 bases, leaving 12 bases between the germline ends. The sequence came from a woman of 80 years or more with acute or convalescent COVID-19. The chain uses TRBV30 and TRBJ1-1; TRBD1 is a possible D gene (5 bases). The specimen sequenced was peripheral blood. This CDR3 reads CAWSLGGNEAFF. Here the CDR3 DNA reads TGTGCCTGGAGCCTGGGGGGTAATGAAGCTTTCTTT.